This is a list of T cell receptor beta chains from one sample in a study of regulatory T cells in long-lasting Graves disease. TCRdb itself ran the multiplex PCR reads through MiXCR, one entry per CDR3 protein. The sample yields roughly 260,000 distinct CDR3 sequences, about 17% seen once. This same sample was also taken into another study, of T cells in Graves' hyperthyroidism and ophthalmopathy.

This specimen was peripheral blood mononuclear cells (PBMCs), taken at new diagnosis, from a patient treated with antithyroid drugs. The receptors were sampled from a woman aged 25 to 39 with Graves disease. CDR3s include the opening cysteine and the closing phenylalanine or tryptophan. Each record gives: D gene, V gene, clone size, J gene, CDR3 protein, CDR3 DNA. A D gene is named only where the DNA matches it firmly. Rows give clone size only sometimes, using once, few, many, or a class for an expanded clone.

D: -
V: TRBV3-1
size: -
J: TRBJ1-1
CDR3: CASGDWGDNWGTEAFF
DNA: TGTGCCAGCGGTGACTGGGGCGATAACTGGGGCACTGAAGCTTTCTTT

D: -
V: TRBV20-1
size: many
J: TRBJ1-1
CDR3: CSATRDTSTEAFF
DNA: TGCAGTGCTACCCGGGACACATCTACTGAAGCTTTCTTT

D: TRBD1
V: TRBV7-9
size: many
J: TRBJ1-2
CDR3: CASSPTGRYGYTF
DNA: TGTGCCAGCAGCCCGACAGGGCGCTATGGCTACACCTTC

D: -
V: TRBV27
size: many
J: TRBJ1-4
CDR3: CASSFRAPPGSLTSHEKLFF
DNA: TGTGCCAGCAGTTTCCGCGCGCCGCCCGGGAGTCTCACCTCCCATGAAAAACTGTTTTTT

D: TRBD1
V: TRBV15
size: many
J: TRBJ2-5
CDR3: CATSRGDRGSPFGETQYF
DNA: TGTGCCACCAGCAGGGGGGACAGGGGTTCGCCCTTTGGGGAGACCCAGTACTTC

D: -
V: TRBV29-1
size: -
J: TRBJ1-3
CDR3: CSGAKGGDGNTIYF
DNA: TGCAGCGGGGCCAAAGGGGGTGACGGAAACACCATATATTTT

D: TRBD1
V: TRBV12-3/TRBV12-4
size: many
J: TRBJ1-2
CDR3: CASSLTTGPHGYTF
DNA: TGTGCCAGCAGTTTAACGACAGGGCCTCATGGCTACACCTTC

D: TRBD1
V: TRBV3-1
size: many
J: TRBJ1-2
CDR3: CASSQDWDRAGYGYTF
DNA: TGTGCCAGCAGCCAAGATTGGGACAGGGCCGGCTATGGCTACACCTTC

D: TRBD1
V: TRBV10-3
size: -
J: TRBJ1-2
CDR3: CAISERDRGDWGYTF
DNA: TGTGCCATCAGTGAACGGGACAGGGGTGATTGGGGCTACACCTTC

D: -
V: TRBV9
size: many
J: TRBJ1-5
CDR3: CASSPSGHPTGPQHF
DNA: TGTGCCAGCAGCCCCTCGGGACATCCCACCGGGCCCCAGCATTTT

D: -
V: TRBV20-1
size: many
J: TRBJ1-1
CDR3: CSAGSPMNTEAFF
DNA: TGCAGTGCTGGAAGTCCAATGAACACTGAAGCTTTCTTT

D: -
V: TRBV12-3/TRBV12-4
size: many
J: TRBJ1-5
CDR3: CASSSGAGLTNQPQHF
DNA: TGTGCCAGCAGTTCAGGGGCAGGACTCACCAATCAGCCCCAGCATTTT

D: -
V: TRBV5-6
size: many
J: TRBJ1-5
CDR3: CASSPKAGFDQPQHF
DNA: TGTGCCAGCAGCCCTAAAGCAGGGTTTGATCAGCCCCAGCATTTT

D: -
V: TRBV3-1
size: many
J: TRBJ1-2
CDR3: CASSQRRANYGYTF
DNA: TGTGCCAGCAGCCAGAGACGCGCTAACTATGGCTACACCTTC

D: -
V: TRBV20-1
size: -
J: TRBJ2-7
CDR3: CSARDTYEQYF
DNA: TGCAGTGCTAGAGATACCTACGAGCAGTACTTC

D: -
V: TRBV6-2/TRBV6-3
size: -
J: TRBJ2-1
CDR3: CASSLGQNFEQFF
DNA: TGTGCCAGCAGTTTAGGGCAGAATTTTGAGCAGTTCTTC

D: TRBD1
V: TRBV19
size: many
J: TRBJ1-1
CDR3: CASSLFDRANTEAFF
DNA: TGTGCCAGTAGCCTTTTCGACAGGGCGAACACTGAAGCTTTCTTT

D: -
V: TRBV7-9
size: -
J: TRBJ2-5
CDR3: CASSLRASETQYF
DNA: TGTGCCAGCAGCTTAAGGGCGTCGGAGACCCAGTACTTC

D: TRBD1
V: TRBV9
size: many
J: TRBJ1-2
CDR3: CASSGQGAHSDGYTF
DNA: TGTGCCAGCAGCGGACAGGGGGCCCACTCGGATGGCTACACCTTC

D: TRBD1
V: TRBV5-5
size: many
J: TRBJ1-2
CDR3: CASSLGTGLGYTF
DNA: TGCGCCAGCAGCTTGGGGACAGGGCTCGGCTACACCTTC

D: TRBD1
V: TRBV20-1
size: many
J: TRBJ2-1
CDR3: CSPGQGGNEQFF
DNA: TGCAGCCCGGGACAGGGTGGGAATGAGCAGTTCTTC

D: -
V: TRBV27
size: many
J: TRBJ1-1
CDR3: CASSKANTEAFF
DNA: TGTGCCAGCAGTAAGGCGAACACTGAAGCTTTCTTT

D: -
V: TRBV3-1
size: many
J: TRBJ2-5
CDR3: CASSLIQGQETQYF
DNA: TGTGCCAGCAGCCTAATTCAGGGACAAGAGACCCAGTACTTC

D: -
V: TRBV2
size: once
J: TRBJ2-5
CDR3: CASSHRQYRAETQYF
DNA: TGTGCCAGCAGCCATCGTCAATACAGGGCGGAGACCCAGTACTTC

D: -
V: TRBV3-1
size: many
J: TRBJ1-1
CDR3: CASSPGWTEAFF
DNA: TGTGCCAGCAGCCCGGGTTGGACTGAAGCTTTCTTT

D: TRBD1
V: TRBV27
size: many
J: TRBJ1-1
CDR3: CASSSPTGGYTEAFF
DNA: TGTGCCAGCAGTTCACCGACAGGGGGCTACACTGAAGCTTTCTTT

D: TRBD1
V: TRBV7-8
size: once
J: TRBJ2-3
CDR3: CASSTGTGSTDTQYF
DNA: TGTGCCAGCAGCACCGGGACAGGGAGCACAGATACGCAGTATTTT

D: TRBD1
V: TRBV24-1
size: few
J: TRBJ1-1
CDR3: CAAGTGGAFAEAFF
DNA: TGTGCCGCCGGGACAGGGGGCGCTTTCGCTGAAGCTTTCTTT

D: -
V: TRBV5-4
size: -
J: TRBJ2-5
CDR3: CASSLVGIRETQYF
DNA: TGTGCCAGCAGCTTGGTAGGGATCCGAGAGACCCAGTACTTC

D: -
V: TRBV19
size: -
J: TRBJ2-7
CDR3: CASSISGVDPYEQYF
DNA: TGTGCCAGTAGTATATCGGGCGTCGACCCCTACGAGCAGTACTTC

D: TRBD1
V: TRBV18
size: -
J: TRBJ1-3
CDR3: CASSLGTGGSGPGNTIYF
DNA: TGTGCCAGCTCACTAGGGACAGGGGGCAGCGGCCCTGGAAACACCATATATTTT

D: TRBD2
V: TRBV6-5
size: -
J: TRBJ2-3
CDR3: CASSLSTSSSTDTQYF
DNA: TGTGCCAGCAGTTTATCGACTAGCTCATCCACAGATACGCAGTATTTT

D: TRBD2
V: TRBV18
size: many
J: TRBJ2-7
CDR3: CASSLSGSLSEEQYF
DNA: TGTGCCAGCTCATTGAGCGGGAGTCTTTCTGAGGAGCAGTACTTC

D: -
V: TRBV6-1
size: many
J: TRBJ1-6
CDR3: CASSNFENRSPLHF
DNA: TGTGCCAGCAGCAATTTCGAGAACCGTTCACCCCTCCACTTT